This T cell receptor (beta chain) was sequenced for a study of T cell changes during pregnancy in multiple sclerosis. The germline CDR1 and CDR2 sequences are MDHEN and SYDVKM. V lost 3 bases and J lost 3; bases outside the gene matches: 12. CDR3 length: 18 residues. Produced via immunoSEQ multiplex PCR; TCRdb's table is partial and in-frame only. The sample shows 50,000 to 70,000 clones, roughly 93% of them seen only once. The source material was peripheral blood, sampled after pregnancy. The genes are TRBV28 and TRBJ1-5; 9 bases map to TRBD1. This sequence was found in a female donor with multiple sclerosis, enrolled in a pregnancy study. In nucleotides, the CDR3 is TGTGCCAGCAGTTTCGGGACAGGGCGCTTAAGCGTCAATCAGCCCCAGCATTTT. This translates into CASSFGTGRLSVNQPQHF.